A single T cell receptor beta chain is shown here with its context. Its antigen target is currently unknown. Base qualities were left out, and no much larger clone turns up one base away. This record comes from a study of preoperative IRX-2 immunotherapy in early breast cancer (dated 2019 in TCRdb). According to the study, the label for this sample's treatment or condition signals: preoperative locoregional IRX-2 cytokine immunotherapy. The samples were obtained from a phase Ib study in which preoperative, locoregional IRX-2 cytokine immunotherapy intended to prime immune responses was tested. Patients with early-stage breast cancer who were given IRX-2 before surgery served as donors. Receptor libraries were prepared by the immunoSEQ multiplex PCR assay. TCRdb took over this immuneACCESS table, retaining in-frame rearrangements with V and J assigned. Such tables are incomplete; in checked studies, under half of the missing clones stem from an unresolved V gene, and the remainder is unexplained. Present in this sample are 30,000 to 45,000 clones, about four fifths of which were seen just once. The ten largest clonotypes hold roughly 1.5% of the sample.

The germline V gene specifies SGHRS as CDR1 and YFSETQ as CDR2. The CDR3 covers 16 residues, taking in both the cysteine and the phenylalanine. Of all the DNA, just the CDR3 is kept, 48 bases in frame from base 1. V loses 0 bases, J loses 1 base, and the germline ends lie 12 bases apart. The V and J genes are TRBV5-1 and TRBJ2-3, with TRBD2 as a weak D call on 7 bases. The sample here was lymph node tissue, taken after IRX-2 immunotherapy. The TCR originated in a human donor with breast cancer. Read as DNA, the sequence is TGCGCCAGCAGCTTGGGCGGGGGCATTGGCACAGATACGCAGTATTTT. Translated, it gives CASSLGGGIGTDTQYF.